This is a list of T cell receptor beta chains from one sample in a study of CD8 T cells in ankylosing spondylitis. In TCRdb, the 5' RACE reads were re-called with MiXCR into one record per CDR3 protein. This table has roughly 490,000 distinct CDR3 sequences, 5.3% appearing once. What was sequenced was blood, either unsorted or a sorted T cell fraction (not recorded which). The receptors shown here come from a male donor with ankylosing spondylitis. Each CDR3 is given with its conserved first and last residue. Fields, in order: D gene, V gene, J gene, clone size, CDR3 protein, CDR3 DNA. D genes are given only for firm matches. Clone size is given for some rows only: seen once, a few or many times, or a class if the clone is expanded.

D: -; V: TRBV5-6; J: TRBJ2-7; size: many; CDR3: CASSTGPRVDEQYF; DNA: TGTGCCAGCAGCACCGGTCCCCGAGTCGACGAGCAGTACTTC
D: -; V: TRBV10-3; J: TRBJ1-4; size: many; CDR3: CAINSGVPPEKLFF; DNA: TGTGCCATCAATTCGGGGGTTCCGCCAGAAAAACTGTTTTTT
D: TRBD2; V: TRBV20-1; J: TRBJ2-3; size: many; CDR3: CSARPAGSTDTQYF; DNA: TGCAGTGCTAGACCAGCGGGGAGCACAGATACGCAGTATTTT
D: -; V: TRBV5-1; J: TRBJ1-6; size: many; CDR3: CASSLYGAGDVVSPLHF; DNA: TGCGCCAGCAGCTTGTACGGGGCAGGGGATGTTGTCTCACCCCTCCACTTT
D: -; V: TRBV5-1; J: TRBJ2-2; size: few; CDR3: CASSLKRHPNTGELFF; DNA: TGCGCCAGCAGCTTGAAGAGACACCCGAACACCGGGGAGCTGTTTTTT
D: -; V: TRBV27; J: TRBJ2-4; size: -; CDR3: CASSRQLTVLGAKNIQYF; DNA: TGTGCCAGCAGTCGACAATTGACAGTACTGGGGGCCAAAAACATTCAGTACTTC
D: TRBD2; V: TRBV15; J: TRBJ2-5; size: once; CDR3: CATSRELSGALPETQYF; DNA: TGTGCCACCAGCAGAGAGCTGAGCGGGGCATTACCAGAGACCCAGTACTTC
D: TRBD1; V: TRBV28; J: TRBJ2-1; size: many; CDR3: CASSSTGQTYNEQFF; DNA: TGTGCCAGCAGTAGTACGGGACAGACCTACAATGAGCAGTTCTTC
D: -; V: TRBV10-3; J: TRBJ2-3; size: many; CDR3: CAISQGDYRTDTQYF; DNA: TGTGCCATCAGTCAGGGAGACTACCGCACAGATACGCAGTATTTT
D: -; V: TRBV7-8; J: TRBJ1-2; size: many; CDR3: CASSLNTGNYGYTF; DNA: TGTGCCAGCAGCCTCAATACAGGGAACTATGGCTACACCTTC
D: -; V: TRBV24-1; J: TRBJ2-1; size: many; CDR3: CATSDSRTGQVNEQFF; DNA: TGTGCCACCAGTGATTCAAGAACAGGGCAAGTGAATGAGCAGTTCTTC
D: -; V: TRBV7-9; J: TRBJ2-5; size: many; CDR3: CASSPVPSGAGETQYF; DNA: TGTGCCAGCAGCCCCGTACCTTCCGGGGCCGGGGAGACCCAGTACTTC
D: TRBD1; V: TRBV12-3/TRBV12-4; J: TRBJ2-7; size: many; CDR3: CASSTQTGIPYEQYF; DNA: TGTGCCAGCAGTACTCAGACAGGGATACCCTACGAGCAGTACTTC
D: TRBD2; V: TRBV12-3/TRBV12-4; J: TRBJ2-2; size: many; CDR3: CASIRTSVDTGELFF; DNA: TGTGCCAGCATTCGGACTAGCGTGGACACCGGGGAGCTGTTTTTT
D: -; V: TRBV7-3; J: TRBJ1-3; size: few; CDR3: CASSFGPTGNTIYF; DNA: TGTGCCAGCAGCTTCGGTCCGACGGGAAACACCATATATTTT